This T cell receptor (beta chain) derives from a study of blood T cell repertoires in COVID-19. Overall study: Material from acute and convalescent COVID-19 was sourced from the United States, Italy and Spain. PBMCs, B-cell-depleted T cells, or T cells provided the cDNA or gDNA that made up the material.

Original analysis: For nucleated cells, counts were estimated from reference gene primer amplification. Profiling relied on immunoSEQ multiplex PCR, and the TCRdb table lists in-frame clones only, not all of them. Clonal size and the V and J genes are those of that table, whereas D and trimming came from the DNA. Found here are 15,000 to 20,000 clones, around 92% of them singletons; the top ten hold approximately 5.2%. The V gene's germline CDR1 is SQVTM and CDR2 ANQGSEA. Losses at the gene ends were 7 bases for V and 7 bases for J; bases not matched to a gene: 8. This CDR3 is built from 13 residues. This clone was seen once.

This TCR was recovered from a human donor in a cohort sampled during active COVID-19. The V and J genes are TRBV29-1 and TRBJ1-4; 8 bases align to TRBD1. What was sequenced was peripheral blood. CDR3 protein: CSAEGTGREKLFF. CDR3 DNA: TGCAGCGCCGAAGGGACAGGTCGTGAAAAACTGTTTTTT.